This is a list of T cell receptor beta chains from one sample in a study of CD8 T cells in Susac syndrome. A single record per CDR3 protein comes from TCRdb applying MiXCR to the immunoSEQ multiplex PCR reads. Of 150,000 to 200,000 distinct CDR3 sequences listed, 93% are singletons. Sequencing input: CD4+ T cells from PBMCs. All receptors derive from a human donor in good health. The CDR3 runs from the conserved cysteine through the conserved F or W. A D gene is named only where the DNA matches it firmly. Clone sizes are given selectively: once, few, many, or a class where the clone is expanded.

J gene: TRBJ2-5
D gene: NA
V gene: TRBV5-1
clone size: once
CDR3 DNA: TGCGCCAGCAGCTTGGATGGTAGCGTCACTCGGGAGACCCAGTACTTC
CDR3 protein: CASSLDGSVTRETQYF

J gene: TRBJ1-1
D gene: TRBD1
V gene: TRBV5-1
clone size: NA
CDR3 DNA: TGCGCCAGCAGCTCAGGTAACAGGGGTTTTTCTGAAGCTTTCTTT
CDR3 protein: CASSSGNRGFSEAFF

J gene: TRBJ2-3
D gene: TRBD2
V gene: TRBV9
clone size: NA
CDR3 DNA: TGTGCCAGCAGCGTAGCAGTAGCGGGGCTTACAGATACGCAGTATTTT
CDR3 protein: CASSVAVAGLTDTQYF

J gene: TRBJ2-4
D gene: TRBD1
V gene: TRBV20-1
clone size: NA
CDR3 DNA: TGCAGTGTGGGGGACAGGGGAGAAAACATTCAGTACTTC
CDR3 protein: CSVGDRGENIQYF

J gene: TRBJ2-7
D gene: TRBD2
V gene: TRBV6-5
clone size: NA
CDR3 DNA: TGTGCCAGCAGCCGTGGACTAGCGGATTACTACGAGCAGTACTTC
CDR3 protein: CASSRGLADYYEQYF

J gene: TRBJ1-1
D gene: NA
V gene: TRBV10-3
clone size: NA
CDR3 DNA: TGTGCCATCAGGGAGGCAGGGGACAACACTGAAGCTTTCTTT
CDR3 protein: CAIREAGDNTEAFF

J gene: TRBJ1-5
D gene: TRBD1
V gene: TRBV12-3/TRBV12-4
clone size: NA
CDR3 DNA: TGTGCCAGCAGTTTAGGGGACAGGGGATGGCAGCCCCAGCATTTT
CDR3 protein: CASSLGDRGWQPQHF

J gene: TRBJ2-1
D gene: NA
V gene: TRBV7-9
clone size: NA
CDR3 DNA: TGTGCCAGCAGCTTAGCCCGCAGGGATGAGCAGTTCTTC
CDR3 protein: CASSLARRDEQFF

J gene: TRBJ2-1
D gene: NA
V gene: TRBV13
clone size: NA
CDR3 DNA: TGTGCCAGCAGCCCCGCCGGGACTGAAGGGGAGCAGTTCTTC
CDR3 protein: CASSPAGTEGEQFF

J gene: TRBJ2-3
D gene: NA
V gene: TRBV29-1
clone size: few
CDR3 DNA: TGCAGCGTCCGTAAACGGACTGCCTCGGTTAACACAGATACGCAGTATTTT
CDR3 protein: CSVRKRTASVNTDTQYF

J gene: TRBJ2-5
D gene: TRBD2
V gene: TRBV18
clone size: NA
CDR3 DNA: TGTGCCAGCTCTCTCCTTAGCGGGGGAGTTCGAGAGACCCAGTACTTC
CDR3 protein: CASSLLSGGVRETQYF

J gene: TRBJ2-6
D gene: NA
V gene: TRBV5-4
clone size: NA
CDR3 DNA: TGTGCCAGCAGCCCACCGGGACAAAAAGGCTCTGGGGCCAACGTCCTGACTTTC
CDR3 protein: CASSPPGQKGSGANVLTF

J gene: TRBJ1-3
D gene: NA
V gene: TRBV7-9
clone size: NA
CDR3 DNA: TGTACCAGCAGAACAGGAGGAAACACCATATATTTT
CDR3 protein: CTSRTGGNTIYF

J gene: TRBJ1-2
D gene: NA
V gene: TRBV18
clone size: once
CDR3 DNA: TGTGCCAGCTCACCGTCGCTATCCTATGGCTACACCTTC
CDR3 protein: CASSPSLSYGYTF

J gene: TRBJ2-1
D gene: NA
V gene: TRBV12-3/TRBV12-4
clone size: NA
CDR3 DNA: TGTGCCAGCAGTTTTGGCAGGGGAAGTATACGTGAGCAGTTCTTC
CDR3 protein: CASSFGRGSIREQFF

J gene: TRBJ2-7
D gene: TRBD2
V gene: TRBV7-2
clone size: NA
CDR3 DNA: TGTGCCAGCAGCTCCGGGACTAGCGGGGGTCGTCGATACGAGCAGTACTTC
CDR3 protein: CASSSGTSGGRRYEQYF

J gene: TRBJ1-6
D gene: NA
V gene: TRBV7-2
clone size: NA
CDR3 DNA: TGTGCCAGCAGCTTCTCCCGGGATCCCAATTCACCCCTCCACTTT
CDR3 protein: CASSFSRDPNSPLHF

J gene: TRBJ1-1
D gene: NA
V gene: TRBV18
clone size: NA
CDR3 DNA: TGTGCCAGCTCAAGCAGGGGATTTGACACTGAAGCTTTCTTT
CDR3 protein: CASSSRGFDTEAFF

J gene: TRBJ2-7
D gene: NA
V gene: TRBV12-3/TRBV12-4
clone size: NA
CDR3 DNA: TGTGCCAGCAGCCCTTTCCGGCGATCCTACGAGCAGTACTTC
CDR3 protein: CASSPFRRSYEQYF

J gene: TRBJ1-1
D gene: TRBD1
V gene: TRBV7-8
clone size: NA
CDR3 DNA: TGTGCCAGCAGCGGACAGGGGGCTGTAAGCACTGAAGCTTTCTTT
CDR3 protein: CASSGQGAVSTEAFF

J gene: TRBJ1-2
D gene: NA
V gene: TRBV4-3
clone size: NA
CDR3 DNA: TGCGCCAGCAGCCATGCAAACTATGGCTACACCTTC
CDR3 protein: CASSHANYGYTF

J gene: TRBJ1-2
D gene: NA
V gene: TRBV7-2
clone size: NA
CDR3 DNA: TGTGCCAGCAGCTTAGTAGGTGGCCCTGGAGGGTATGGCTACACCTTC
CDR3 protein: CASSLVGGPGGYGYTF

J gene: TRBJ2-6
D gene: NA
V gene: TRBV7-2
clone size: NA
CDR3 DNA: TGTGCCAGCAGCTTGTACCTCTCTGGGGCCAACGTCCTGACTTTC
CDR3 protein: CASSLYLSGANVLTF

J gene: TRBJ2-2
D gene: NA
V gene: TRBV29-1
clone size: NA
CDR3 DNA: TGCAGCGTTAGATCCGGGCGGCACACCGGGGAGCTGTTTTTT
CDR3 protein: CSVRSGRHTGELFF

J gene: TRBJ2-2
D gene: NA
V gene: TRBV12-3/TRBV12-4
clone size: NA
CDR3 DNA: TGTGCCAGCAGTTTCCCCCCCGGCAGTAACACCGGGGAGCTGTTTTTT
CDR3 protein: CASSFPPGSNTGELFF

J gene: TRBJ2-7
D gene: NA
V gene: TRBV28
clone size: NA
CDR3 DNA: TGTGCCAGCAGCCTGGGGGGTGTGAATCCCTACGAGCAGTACTTC
CDR3 protein: CASSLGGVNPYEQYF

J gene: TRBJ2-2
D gene: TRBD1
V gene: TRBV5-1
clone size: NA
CDR3 DNA: TGCGCCAGCAGCGTACCCGATGGACAGGGCACCGGGGAGCTGTTTTTT
CDR3 protein: CASSVPDGQGTGELFF

J gene: TRBJ1-5
D gene: NA
V gene: TRBV7-9
clone size: NA
CDR3 DNA: TGTGCCAGCAGCCCCTGGCGCGGAAATCAGCCCCAGCATTTT
CDR3 protein: CASSPWRGNQPQHF